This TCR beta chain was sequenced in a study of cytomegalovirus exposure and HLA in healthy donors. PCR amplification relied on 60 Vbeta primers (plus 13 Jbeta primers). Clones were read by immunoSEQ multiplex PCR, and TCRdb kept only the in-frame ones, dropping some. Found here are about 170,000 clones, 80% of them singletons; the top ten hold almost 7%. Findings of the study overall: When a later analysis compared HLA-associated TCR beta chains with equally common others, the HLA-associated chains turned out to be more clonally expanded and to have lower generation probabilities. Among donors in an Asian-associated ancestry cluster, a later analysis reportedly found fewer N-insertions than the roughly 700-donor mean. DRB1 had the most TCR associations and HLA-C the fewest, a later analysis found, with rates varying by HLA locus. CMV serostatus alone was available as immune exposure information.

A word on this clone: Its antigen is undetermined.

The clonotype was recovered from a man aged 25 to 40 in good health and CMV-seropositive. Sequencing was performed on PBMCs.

The CDR3 protein is CASSPRTGGYTEAFF. CDR3 coding DNA: TGTGCCAGTAGTCCTCGGACAGGGGGCTACACTGAAGCTTTCTTT. This chain uses TRBV19 with TRBJ1-1; TRBD1 aligns across 11 bases. Germline V gives CDR1 LNHDA, CDR2 SQIVND (reference sequence). This CDR3 region has 15 residues. V lost 5 bases and J lost 3; bases outside the gene matches: 5.